A single sample is the source of the 23 T cell receptor beta chains below, sequenced in a study of blood T cell repertoires in COVID-19. Using immunoSEQ multiplex PCR, the repertoire was profiled, and TCRdb retains in-frame clones only, with some absent. The repertoire has 150,000 or so clones, roughly 82% of them found once; the top ten carry roughly 15%. Material for sequencing was peripheral blood. The origin of the receptors is a human donor with acute or convalescent COVID-19. The donor label of this sample is uncertain.

Concerning this clone itself: Other DNA sequences of this sample code for an identical CDR3. The rearrangement joins TRBV12-3 or TRBV12-4 to TRBJ1-3; no clear D gene. Trimming removed 3 bases from V and 3 bases from J, with 3 bases in between. CDR3 length: 12 amino acids. This CDR3 reads CASSFYGNTIYF. In nucleotides, the CDR3 is TGTGCCAGCAGTTTTTATGGAAACACCATATATTTT.

In its sample, this clone was seen once. The CDR3 spells CASSQDRDRDHNEQFF. CDR3 nucleotides: TGCGCCAGCAGCCAGGACCGGGACAGGGACCACAATGAGCAGTTCTTC. This sequence joins TRBV4-3 and TRBJ2-1; 9 nucleotides line up with TRBD1. Trimming cost V 3 bases and J 5 bases; bases outside gene matches: 8. The CDR3 covers 16 residues. Germline CDR1 LGHNA, CDR2 YSLEER.

This chain links TRBV7-2 with TRBJ2-3, with 9 nucleotides matching TRBD2. The V segment lost 10 bases and the J segment 5 bases; nucleotides outside the gene matches: 25. Germline V gene sequence: CDR1 SGHTA, CDR2 FQGNSA. This CDR3 is built from 19 residues. CDR3 protein: CATSRGGLAGLPVQDTQYF. DNA for the CDR3: TGTGCCACCTCTCGAGGGGGTCTAGCGGGGTTACCGGTCCAAGATACGCAGTATTTT.

The rearrangement joins TRBV30 to TRBJ1-4; the D gene is possibly TRBD1 (6 bases). This CDR3 contains 15 residues. Trimming shortened V by 1 base and J by 7 bases, and 16 bases separated the two germline ends. CDR1 and CDR2 (germline): GTSNPN, SVGIG (reference sequence). The CDR3 region is CAWSARGLRGEKLFF. In nucleotides, the CDR3 is TGTGCCTGGAGTGCCAGGGGCCTCCGTGGTGAAAAACTGTTTTTT.

This chain links TRBV4-1 with TRBJ1-1, with TRBD1 identical over 9 bases. CDR1 is MGHRA, CDR2 YSYEKL, per germline. The CDR3 length is 15 residues. V was pared by 2 bases and J by 4 bases, with 5 bases of the junction left unmatched. The CDR3 loop is CASSQPGTGFTEAFF. CDR3 nucleotide sequence: TGCGCCAGCAGCCAACCCGGGACAGGGTTCACTGAAGCTTTCTTT.

V usage is TRBV7-6 and J usage is TRBJ1-5, with TRBD1 identical over 7 bases. The CDR3 sequence is 18 residues long. Germline values: CDR1 SGHVS, CDR2 FNYEAQ. After removal of 0 bases from V and 5 bases from J, the junction contained 13 bases not matched to a gene. CDR3 loop: CASSLAREETGIDQPQHF. CDR3 sequence (DNA): TGTGCCAGCAGCTTAGCGCGGGAGGAGACAGGGATCGATCAGCCCCAGCATTTT.

CDR3 residues: CSASSGGHQETQYF. The CDR3 nucleotides are TGCAGCGCCTCTAGCGGGGGGCACCAAGAGACCCAGTACTTC. The chain is built from TRBV29-1 and TRBJ2-5, with TRBD2 identical over 11 bases. Per germline, CDR1 SQVTM and CDR2 ANQGSEA. V shed 7 bases and J 0 bases; nucleotides not matched to a gene: 4. The CDR3 covers 14 residues. The whole variable domain, filled in from reference TRBV29-1 and TRBJ2-5, reads SAVISQKPSRDICQRGTSLTIQCQVDSQVTMMFWYRQQPGQSLTLIATANQGSEATYESGFVIDKFPISRPNLTFSTLTVSNMSPEDSSIYLCSASSGGHQETQYFGPGTRLLVL.

This rearrangement joins TRBV7-2 to TRBJ1-2, with 7 bases identical to TRBD1. Per the germline V gene, CDR1 is SGHTA and CDR2 is FQGNSA. J gave up 6 bases and V 6 bases, and 10 bases lay outside the gene matches. CDR3 length: 14 residues. The CDR3 protein is CASRPILGQDGYTF. For the CDR3, the DNA is TGTGCCAGCAGGCCCATCCTTGGACAGGATGGCTACACCTTC.

The chain links TRBV5-4 to TRBJ1-4; D might be TRBD1 (5 bases). Germline values: CDR1 SGHNT, CDR2 YYREEE (reference sequence). CDR3 size: 18 residues. Trimming removed 0 bases at V and 0 bases at J, with 15 bases between. The CDR3 DNA reads TGTGCCAGCAGCTTGGGGGAATCAAGGGGTTCAACTAATGAAAAACTGTTTTTT. This sequence encodes CASSLGESRGSTNEKLFF.

The chain carries TRBV27 and TRBJ1-4; possibly TRBD1 for D (6 bases). Germline lookup yields CDR1 MNHEY and CDR2 SMNVEV (reference sequence). V lost 5 bases to trimming and J lost 8 bases, with 12 bases between them. This CDR3 has 13 amino acids. CDR3 nucleotide sequence: TGTGCCAGCAGTCAGGGGCGTAGGGAAAAACTGTTTTTT. This encodes CASSQGRREKLFF.

Concerning this clone: This CDR3 is also generated by other DNA sequences in the sample. This chain uses TRBV11-2 with TRBJ1-6, with D tentatively TRBD1 (5 bases). The CDR3 covers 15 residues. CDR1 and CDR2 (germline): SGHAT, FQNNGV. The germline V and J ends were trimmed by 0 bases and 7 bases, with 10 bases remaining between them. The CDR3: CASSLEPGGNSPLHF. CDR3 DNA: TGTGCCAGCAGCTTAGAACCGGGGGGAAATTCACCCCTCCACTTT.

The chain uses TRBV6-5 and TRBJ2-2, with D possibly matching TRBD1 (7 bases). The V end lost 6 bases, the J end lost 7 bases, and 18 bases lay between the germline ends. Germline CDR1 is MNHEY and CDR2 is SVGAGI. CDR3 length: 15 residues. CDR3 sequence (DNA): TGTGCCAGCAGCCCAAGCAGGGGGGTAGGCGGGGAGCTGTTTTTT. Protein sequence: CASSPSRGVGGELFF.

The CDR3 region has the DNA TGTGCCAGTAGTCCGGGGACAGGGGGTTTTGGCAATCAGCCCCAGCATTTT. Protein sequence: CASSPGTGGFGNQPQHF. This sequence joins TRBV19 and TRBJ1-5, with 11 bases that match TRBD1. Germline CDR1 LNHDA, CDR2 SQIVND (reference sequence). CDR3 length: 17 amino acids. With V trimmed by 5 bases and J by 2 bases, 8 bases remained unmatched.

J is TRBJ1-2 and V is TRBV6-5, with a possible D match to TRBD1 (6 bases). The germline CDR1 and CDR2 sequences are MNHEY and SVGAGI. Trimming cost V 5 bases and J 5 bases, with 12 bases left between them. This CDR3 region has 13 residues. The CDR3 DNA reads TGTGCCAGCAGTCCCCAGGGGTTTTATGGCTACACCTTC. It codes for CASSPQGFYGYTF.

This sequence joins TRBV19 and TRBJ2-1, with 8 bases identical to TRBD2. The CDR3 runs 12 residues. V shed 8 bases and J 10 bases; nucleotides not matched to a gene: 7. Germline V CDR1 and CDR2: LNHDA, SQIVND (reference sequence). DNA of the CDR3: TGTGCCAGTTCGTTCGCGGGGGGAGAGCAGTTCTTC. Translation: CASSFAGGEQFF. The full variable domain, rest sourced from reference TRBV19 and TRBJ2-1, is DGGITQSPKYLFRKEGQNVTLSCEQNLNHDAMYWYRQDPGQGLRLIYYSQIVNDFQKGDIAEGYSVSREKKESFPLTVTSAQKNPTAFYLCASSFAGGEQFFGPGTRLTVL.

The J gene is TRBJ1-3, the V gene TRBV5-6; 11 bases are a match to TRBD1. Trimming at V came to 4 bases and at J to 5 bases, leaving 8 bases not matched to a gene. CDR1 and CDR2 from the germline V gene are SGHDT and YYEEEE. This CDR3 region has 16 residues. The CDR3 sequence is CASSPEGQGDRNTIYF. CDR3 nucleotide sequence: TGTGCCAGCAGCCCCGAGGGACAGGGGGATAGAAACACCATATATTTT.

In its sample, this clone was seen once. The CDR3 DNA sequence: TGTGCCAGCAGTGAAGGGCCGGGGGGAGGCAGTAAGAATGAGCAGTTCTTC. This sequence encodes CASSEGPGGGSKNEQFF. The chain is built from TRBV6-1 and TRBJ2-1; 7 nucleotides align to TRBD2. J lost 7 bases, V lost 1 base, and 13 bases had no gene match. This CDR3 region has 17 residues. The germline V gene has CDR1 MNHNS and CDR2 SASEGT.

The rearrangement links TRBV30 to TRBJ1-1; D not resolved. V shed 7 bases and J shed 5 bases, with 8 bases lying between them. This CDR3 is built from 10 residues. The germline V gene has CDR1 GTSNPN and CDR2 SVGIG (reference sequence). CDR3 DNA sequence: TGTGCCTACAGAGATACTGAAGCTTTCTTT. Amino acid sequence: CAYRDTEAFF.

The chain recombines TRBV19 with TRBJ1-6, with 8 bases that match TRBD1. The junction had 15 bases not matched to a gene; V was cut back by 3 bases and J by 5 bases. CDR1 and CDR2 (germline): LNHDA, SQIVND (reference sequence). This CDR3 has 19 amino acids. CDR3 residues: CASSISRFGRQGNNSPLHF. CDR3 nucleotide sequence: TGTGCCAGTAGTATCTCTCGTTTTGGGCGACAGGGGAATAATTCACCCCTCCACTTT. Filled out from reference TRBV19 and TRBJ1-6, the complete variable domain reads DGGITQSPKYLFRKEGQNVTLSCEQNLNHDAMYWYRQDPGQGLRLIYYSQIVNDFQKGDIAEGYSVSREKKESFPLTVTSAQKNPTAFYLCASSISRFGRQGNNSPLHFGNGTRLTVT.

This chain joins TRBV6-9 and TRBJ1-2; D may be TRBD1 (6 bases). The CDR3 runs 13 residues. CDR1 is MNHGY, CDR2 SVAAGI, per germline. V lost 6 bases, J lost 13 bases, and 21 bases lay in between. Here the CDR3 DNA reads TGTGCCAGCAGCCTCGAAACAGGGAGTTCCCCCACCTTC. Translated, it gives CASSLETGSSPTF.

V usage is TRBV7-2 and J usage is TRBJ2-7, with TRBD1 matching 7 bases. From germline, CDR1 is SGHTA and CDR2 FQGNSA. The CDR3 is 14 residues long. V gave up 2 bases and J gave up 4 bases; unmatched junction bases: 5. The CDR3 here is CASSLIGTAYEQYF. The DNA of the CDR3 is TGTGCCAGCAGCTTAATCGGGACAGCGTACGAGCAGTACTTC.

The chain carries TRBV19 and TRBJ1-1; possible D gene TRBD1, 6 bases. This CDR3 is built from 13 residues. The germline V gene encodes CDR1 LNHDA and CDR2 SQIVND (reference sequence). Trimming left V 10 bases short and J 3 bases short, with 15 bases between. CDR3 protein: CATTGFLDTEAFF. CDR3 sequence (DNA): TGTGCCACAACAGGGTTTTTGGACACTGAAGCTTTCTTT.

The V and J genes are TRBV6-5 and TRBJ1-1; tentative D call: TRBD1 (5 bases). V gave up 6 bases and J gave up 3 bases, with 14 bases separating them. The length of the CDR3 is 14 residues. Germline-derived CDR1 and CDR2 are MNHEY and SVGAGI. This CDR3 is CASRPRDSDTEAFF. The CDR3 nucleotides read TGTGCCAGCAGACCCAGGGATTCGGACACTGAAGCTTTCTTT.